A single sample is the source of the 3 T cell receptor beta chains below, sequenced in a study of cytotoxic CD8 clonotypes in ibrutinib-treated CLL. The data were produced by immunoSEQ multiplex PCR, yet TCRdb's version contains in-frame clones alone and is incomplete. The sample holds 200,000 to 250,000 clones, over 65% seen once. Specimen: PBMCs, collected after 12 months of ibrutinib treatment. These receptors originate from a human donor with chronic lymphocytic leukemia.

This sequence joins TRBV5-6 and TRBJ1-5; D is unclear. Germline CDR1 is SGHDT and CDR2 is YYEEEE. The V gene lost 0 bases and the J gene lost 7 bases, with 14 bases spanning the gap. This CDR3 spans 15 amino acids. The DNA for the CDR3 is TGTGCCAGCAGCTTGGGCCAAGTGCCCCAGCAGCCCCAGCATTTT. Its protein product is CASSLGQVPQQPQHF.

The chain recombines TRBV5-1 with TRBJ1-2; weak D call: TRBD1 (6 bases). The CDR3 spans 15 residues. Germline CDR1 and CDR2: SGHRS and YFSETQ. Trimming stripped 0 bases from V and 4 bases from J, with 13 bases between. For the CDR3, the DNA is TGCGCCAGCAGCTTGGTAGGGGGACTGGGCTATGGCTACACCTTC. Translating it yields CASSLVGGLGYGYTF. The variable domain in full, completed from reference TRBV5-1 and TRBJ1-2, reads KAGVTQTPRYLIKTRGQQVTLSCSPISGHRSVSWYQQTPGQGLQFLFEYFSETQRNKGNFPGRFSGRQFSNSRSEMNVSTLELGDSALYLCASSLVGGLGYGYTFGSGTRLTVV.

The chain employs TRBV19 and TRBJ1-1, with 8 bases lining up with TRBD1. The CDR3 extends over 14 amino acids. J was trimmed by 5 bases and V by 5 bases; bases with no gene match: 7. The V gene's germline CDR1 is LNHDA and CDR2 SQIVND (reference sequence). The CDR3 region has the DNA TGTGCCAGTAGTGGAATTCAGGGGGCTACTGAAGCTTTCTTT. The encoded protein is CASSGIQGATEAFF.